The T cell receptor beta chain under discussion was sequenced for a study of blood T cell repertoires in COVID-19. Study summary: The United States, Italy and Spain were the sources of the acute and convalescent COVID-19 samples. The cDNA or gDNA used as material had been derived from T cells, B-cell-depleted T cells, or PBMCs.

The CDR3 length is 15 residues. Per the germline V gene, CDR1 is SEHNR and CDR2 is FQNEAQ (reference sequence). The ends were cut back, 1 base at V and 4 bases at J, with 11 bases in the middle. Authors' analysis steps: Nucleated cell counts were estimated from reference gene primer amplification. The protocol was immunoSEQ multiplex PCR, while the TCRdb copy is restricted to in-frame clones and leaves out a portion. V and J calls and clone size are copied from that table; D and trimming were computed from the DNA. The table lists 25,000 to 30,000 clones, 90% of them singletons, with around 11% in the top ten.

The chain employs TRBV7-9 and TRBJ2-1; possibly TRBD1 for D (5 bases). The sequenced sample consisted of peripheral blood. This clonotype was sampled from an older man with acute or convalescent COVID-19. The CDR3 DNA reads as TGTGCCAGCAGCTTAGAGGGGCGACAATACAATGAGCAGTTCTTC. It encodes CASSLEGRQYNEQFF.